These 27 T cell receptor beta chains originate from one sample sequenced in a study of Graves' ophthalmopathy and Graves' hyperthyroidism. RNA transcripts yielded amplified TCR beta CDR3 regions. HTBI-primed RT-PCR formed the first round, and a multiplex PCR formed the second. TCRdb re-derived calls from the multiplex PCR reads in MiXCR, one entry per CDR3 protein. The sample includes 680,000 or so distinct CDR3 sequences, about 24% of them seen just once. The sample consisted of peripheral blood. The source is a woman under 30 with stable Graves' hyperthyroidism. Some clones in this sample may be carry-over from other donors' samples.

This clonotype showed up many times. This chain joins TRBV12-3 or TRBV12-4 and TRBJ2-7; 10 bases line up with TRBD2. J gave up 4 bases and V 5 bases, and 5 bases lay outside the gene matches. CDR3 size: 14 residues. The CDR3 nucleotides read TGTGCCAGCAGTCCGGCTAGCGGGGGTTACGAGCAGTACTTC. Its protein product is CASSPASGGYEQYF.

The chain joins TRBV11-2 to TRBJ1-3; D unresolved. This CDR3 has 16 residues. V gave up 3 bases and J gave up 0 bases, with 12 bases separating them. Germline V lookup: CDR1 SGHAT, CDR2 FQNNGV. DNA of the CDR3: TGTGCCAGCAGCTTTCTCCAGCCTAACTCTGGAAACACCATATATTTT. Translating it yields CASSFLQPNSGNTIYF.

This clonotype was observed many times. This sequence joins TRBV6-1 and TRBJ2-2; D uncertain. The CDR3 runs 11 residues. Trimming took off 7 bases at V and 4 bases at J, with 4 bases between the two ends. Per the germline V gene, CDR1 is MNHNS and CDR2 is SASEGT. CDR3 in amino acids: CASTGTGELFF. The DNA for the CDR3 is TGTGCCAGCACGGGCACCGGGGAGCTGTTTTTT.

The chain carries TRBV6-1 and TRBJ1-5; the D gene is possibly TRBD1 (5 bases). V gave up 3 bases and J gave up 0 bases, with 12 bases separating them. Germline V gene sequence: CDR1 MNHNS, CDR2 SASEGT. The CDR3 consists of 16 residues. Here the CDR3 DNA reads TGTGCCAGCAGTGAGACAGTCTGGTATAGCAATCAGCCCCAGCATTTT. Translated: CASSETVWYSNQPQHF.

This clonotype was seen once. The DNA of the CDR3 is TGTGCCAGCTCACCAAGGGGACAGGGGGACTACGAGCAGTACTTC. Translating gives CASSPRGQGDYEQYF. The chain recombines TRBV18 with TRBJ2-7; 11 bases align to TRBD1. Germline V gives CDR1 KGHSH, CDR2 LQKENI. The CDR3 sequence is 15 residues long. J lost 3 bases, V lost 2 bases, and 3 bases had no gene match.

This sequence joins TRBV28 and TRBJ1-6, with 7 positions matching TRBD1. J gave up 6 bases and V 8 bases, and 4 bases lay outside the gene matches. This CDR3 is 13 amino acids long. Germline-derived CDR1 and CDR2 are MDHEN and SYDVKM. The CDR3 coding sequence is TGTGCCAGCGAGGGACAGCCTAATTCACCCCTCCACTTT. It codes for CASEGQPNSPLHF.

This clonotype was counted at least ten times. The CDR3 spells CASSSWAHSGNTIYF. The CDR3, as DNA: TGTGCCAGCAGCTCCTGGGCCCACTCTGGAAACACCATATATTTT. V and J are TRBV7-9 and TRBJ1-3; D not certain. Germline V lookup: CDR1 SEHNR, CDR2 FQNEAQ (reference sequence). The length of the CDR3 is 15 residues. With 4 bases removed from V and 0 bases from J, the gap between germline ends came to 10 bases.

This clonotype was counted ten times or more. As DNA, the CDR3 is TGTGCCAGCAGCCCGACAGGGTTTAGCGACGAGCAGTACTTC. Encoded protein: CASSPTGFSDEQYF. The V and J genes are TRBV7-9 and TRBJ2-7, with 7 bases matching TRBD1. CDR1 and CDR2 (germline): SEHNR, FQNEAQ (reference sequence). CDR3 length: 14 residues. The junction had 9 bases not matched to a gene; V was cut back by 5 bases and J by 5 bases.

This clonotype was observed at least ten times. The CDR3, as DNA: TGTGCCAGCAGGGTACCTTCCGGGACAGAAGTATACGAGCAGTACTTC. Protein product: CASRVPSGTEVYEQYF. The chain links TRBV6-5 to TRBJ2-7, with 7 bases aligning to TRBD1. The ends lost 6 bases at V and 4 bases at J; junction bases unmatched: 15. CDR1 is MNHEY, CDR2 SVGAGI, per germline. This CDR3 has 16 residues.

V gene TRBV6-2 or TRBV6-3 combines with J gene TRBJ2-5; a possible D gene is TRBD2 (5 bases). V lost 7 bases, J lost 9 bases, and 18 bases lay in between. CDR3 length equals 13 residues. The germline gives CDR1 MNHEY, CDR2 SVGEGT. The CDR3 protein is CASNNVTGSSQYF. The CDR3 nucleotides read TGTGCCAGCAACAACGTGACGGGGTCGTCCCAGTACTTC.

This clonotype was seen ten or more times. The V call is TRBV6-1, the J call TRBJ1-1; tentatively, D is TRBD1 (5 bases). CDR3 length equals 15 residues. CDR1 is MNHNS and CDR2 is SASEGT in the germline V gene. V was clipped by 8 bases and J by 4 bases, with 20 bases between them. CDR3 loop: CASQMDYGRGTEAFF. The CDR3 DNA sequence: TGTGCCAGCCAGATGGATTACGGGAGGGGCACTGAAGCTTTCTTT.

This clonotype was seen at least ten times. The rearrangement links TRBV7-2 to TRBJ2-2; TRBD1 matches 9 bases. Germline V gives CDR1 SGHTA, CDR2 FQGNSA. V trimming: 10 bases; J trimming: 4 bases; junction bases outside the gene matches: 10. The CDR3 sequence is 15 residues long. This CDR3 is CANEQGASFTGELFF. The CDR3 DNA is TGTGCCAACGAACAGGGGGCGTCCTTCACCGGGGAGCTGTTTTTT.

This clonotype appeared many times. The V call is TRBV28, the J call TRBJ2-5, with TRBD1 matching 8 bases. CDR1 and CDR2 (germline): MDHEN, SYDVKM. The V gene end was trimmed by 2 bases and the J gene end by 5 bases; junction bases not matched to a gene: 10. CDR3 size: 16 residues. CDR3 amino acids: CASSLKPGGSLETQYF. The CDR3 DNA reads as TGTGCCAGCAGTTTAAAGCCAGGGGGCTCTTTGGAGACCCAGTACTTC.

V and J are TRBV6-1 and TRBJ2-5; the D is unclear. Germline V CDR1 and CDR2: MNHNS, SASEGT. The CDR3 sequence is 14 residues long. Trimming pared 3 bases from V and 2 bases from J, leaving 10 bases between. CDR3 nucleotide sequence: TGTGCCAGCAGTGAGCGGCAGATACAAGAGACCCAGTACTTC. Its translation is CASSERQIQETQYF.

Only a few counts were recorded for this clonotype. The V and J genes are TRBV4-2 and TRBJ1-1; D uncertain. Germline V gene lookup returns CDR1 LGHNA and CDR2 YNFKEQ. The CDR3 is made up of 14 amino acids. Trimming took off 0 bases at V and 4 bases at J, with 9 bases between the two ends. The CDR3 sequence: CASSQEWGSTEAFF. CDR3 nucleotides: TGTGCCAGCAGCCAAGAGTGGGGTAGCACTGAAGCTTTCTTT.

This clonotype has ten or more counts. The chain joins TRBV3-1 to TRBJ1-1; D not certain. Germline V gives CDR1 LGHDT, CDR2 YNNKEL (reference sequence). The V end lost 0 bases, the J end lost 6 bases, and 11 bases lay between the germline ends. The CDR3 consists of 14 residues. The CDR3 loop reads CASSQDGRVAEAFF. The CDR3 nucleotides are TGTGCCAGCAGCCAAGATGGGAGGGTTGCTGAAGCTTTCTTT.

This CDR3 is CASSDVRVNYGYTF. CDR3 bases: TGTGCCAGCAGTGATGTTAGAGTTAACTATGGCTACACCTTC. The V and J genes are TRBV6-1 and TRBJ1-2; no clear D gene. Trimming stripped 3 bases from V and 1 base from J, with 9 bases between. The germline CDR1 and CDR2 sequences are MNHNS and SASEGT. CDR3 length: 14 amino acids.

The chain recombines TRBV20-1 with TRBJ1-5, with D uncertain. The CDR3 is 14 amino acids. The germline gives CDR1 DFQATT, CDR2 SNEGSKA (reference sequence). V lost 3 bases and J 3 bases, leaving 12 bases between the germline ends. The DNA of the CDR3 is TGCAGTGCTAGTCAGCAGAGAGACAATCAGCCCCAGCATTTT. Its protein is CSASQQRDNQPQHF.

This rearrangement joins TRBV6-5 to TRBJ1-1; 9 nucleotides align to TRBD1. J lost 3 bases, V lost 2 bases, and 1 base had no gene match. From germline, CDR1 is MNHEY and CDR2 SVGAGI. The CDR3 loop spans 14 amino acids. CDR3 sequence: CASSYGDRDTEAFF. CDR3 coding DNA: TGTGCCAGCAGTTACGGGGACAGGGACACTGAAGCTTTCTTT.

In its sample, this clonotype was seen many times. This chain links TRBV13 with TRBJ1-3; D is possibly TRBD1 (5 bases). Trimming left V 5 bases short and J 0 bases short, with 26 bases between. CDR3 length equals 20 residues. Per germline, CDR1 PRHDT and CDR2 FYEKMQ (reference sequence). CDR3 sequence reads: CASSPTTRLSWGLSGNTIYF. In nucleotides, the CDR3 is TGTGCCAGCAGCCCAACAACCCGGTTGAGTTGGGGCCTCTCTGGAAACACCATATATTTT. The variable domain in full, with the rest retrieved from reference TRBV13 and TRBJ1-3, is AAGVIQSPRHLIKEKRETATLKCYPIPRHDTVYWYQQGPGQDPQFLISFYEKMQSDKGSIPDRFSAQQFSDYHSELNMSSLELGDSALYFCASSPTTRLSWGLSGNTIYFGEGSWLTVV.

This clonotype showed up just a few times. The CDR3 region is CASSWAGVNGYTF. The CDR3 bases are TGTGCCAGCAGTTGGGCAGGGGTGAATGGCTACACCTTC. The genes are TRBV12-3 or TRBV12-4 and TRBJ1-2; D is perhaps TRBD1 (6 bases). This CDR3 contains 13 residues. Between the trimmed V and J ends, which lost 4 bases and 6 bases, there was a span of 12 bases.

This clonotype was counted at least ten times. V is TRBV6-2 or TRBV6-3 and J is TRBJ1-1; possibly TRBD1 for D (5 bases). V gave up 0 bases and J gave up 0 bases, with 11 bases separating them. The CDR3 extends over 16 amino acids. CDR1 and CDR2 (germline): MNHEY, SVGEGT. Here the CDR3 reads CASSYSTGGLNTEAFF. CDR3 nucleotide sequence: TGTGCCAGCAGTTACTCGACTGGGGGGTTGAACACTGAAGCTTTCTTT.

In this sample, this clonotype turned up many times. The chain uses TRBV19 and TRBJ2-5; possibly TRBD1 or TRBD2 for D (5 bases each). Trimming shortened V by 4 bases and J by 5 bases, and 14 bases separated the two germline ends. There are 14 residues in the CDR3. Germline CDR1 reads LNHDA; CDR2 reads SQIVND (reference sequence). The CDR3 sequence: CASSSRDPPETQYF. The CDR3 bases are TGTGCCAGTAGTAGCAGGGACCCTCCCGAGACCCAGTACTTC.

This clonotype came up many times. DNA for the CDR3: TGCGCCAGCACCCGGATGAGGGGCACCTCCTACGAGCAGTACTTC. Its protein product is CASTRMRGTSYEQYF. The chain carries TRBV5-1 and TRBJ2-7; D tentatively fits TRBD1 or TRBD2 (5 bases each). The V end was cut by 6 bases, the J end by 0 bases, with 16 bases between. Per the germline V gene, CDR1 is SGHRS and CDR2 is YFSETQ. The length of the CDR3 is 15 residues.

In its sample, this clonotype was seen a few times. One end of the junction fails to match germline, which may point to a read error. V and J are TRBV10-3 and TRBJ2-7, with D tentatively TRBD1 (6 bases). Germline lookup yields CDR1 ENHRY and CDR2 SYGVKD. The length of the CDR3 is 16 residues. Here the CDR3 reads CAISESTGQGTYEQCF. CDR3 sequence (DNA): TGTGCCATCAGTGAGTCGACCGGCCAGGGGACCTACGAGCAGTGCTTC.

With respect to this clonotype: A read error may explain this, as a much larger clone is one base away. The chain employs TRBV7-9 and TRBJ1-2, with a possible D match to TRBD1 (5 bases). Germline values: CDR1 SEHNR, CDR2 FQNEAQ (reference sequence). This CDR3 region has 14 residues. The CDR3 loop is CASSPLGRGFGYAF. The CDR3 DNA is TGTGCCAGCAGCCCACTTGGGAGGGGCTTTGGCTACGCCTTC.

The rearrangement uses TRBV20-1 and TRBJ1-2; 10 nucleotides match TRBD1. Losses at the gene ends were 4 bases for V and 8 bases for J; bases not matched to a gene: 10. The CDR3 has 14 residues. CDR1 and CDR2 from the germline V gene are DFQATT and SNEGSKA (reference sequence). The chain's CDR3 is CSAIKPDRGRGYTF. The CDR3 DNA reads TGCAGTGCTATAAAACCTGACAGGGGGCGCGGCTACACCTTC.